This T cell receptor (beta chain) was sequenced during a study of blood T cell repertoires in COVID-19. Germline values: CDR1 SGHNT, CDR2 YYREEE (reference sequence). This CDR3 has 13 residues. V gave up 2 bases and J gave up 3 bases, with 8 bases separating them. Measured with immunoSEQ multiplex PCR; TCRdb has only the in-frame clones, and not every one. The data show 45,000 to 60,000 clones, roughly 84% seen once. The V call is TRBV5-4, the J call TRBJ1-1; D perhaps matches TRBD1 (5 bases). Sample: peripheral blood. The sequence was collected from an older man with COVID-19, enrolled during active disease. The DNA of the CDR3 is TGTGCCAGCAGCTTTAAAGGGGACACTGAAGCTTTCTTT. Translation: CASSFKGDTEAFF.